These T cell receptor beta chains were read from a single sample in a study of cytomegalovirus exposure and HLA in healthy donors. The method was immunoSEQ multiplex PCR; TCRdb's version includes in-frame clones alone and lacks a portion of them. The sample includes about 160,000 clones, 80% to 90% of them seen just once. Sequencing used PBMCs. The receptors stem from a woman younger than 30 in good health and CMV-seronegative. Each CDR3 is given without its conserved first and last residue.

cdr3_length,v_call,j_call,cdr3_aa
15,TRBV5-6,TRBJ2-1,ASSLSGTRRNYNEQF
13,TRBV6-1,TRBJ1-4,ASRGQGSANEKLF
15,TRBV5-5,TRBJ1-2,ASSAAPSRTGHYGYT
15,TRBV5-1,TRBJ2-3,ASSLPSGGLSTDTQY
15,TRBV15,TRBJ1-1,ATSRDQYGGRSPVTF
12,TRBV11-2,TRBJ1-1,ASGNWGPNTEAF
11,TRBV5-1,TRBJ2-7,ASKTGEAYEQY
12,TRBV6-6,TRBJ2-1,ASKTGGSYNEQF
13,TRBV4-2,TRBJ2-7,ASSRIGTPPYEQY
11,TRBV2,TRBJ2-7,ASSVSGGYEQY
14,TRBV5-4,TRBJ2-1,ASSLDYGGSVVAEF
14,TRBV19,TRBJ1-4,ASSTDLEPGREKLF
11,TRBV7-9,TRBJ1-2,ASSPAGFYGYT
15,TRBV11-2,TRBJ2-5,ASSLGVAGGLQETQY
13,TRBV5-1,-,ASSLTDRPPYEQY
12,TRBV6-5,TRBJ1-4,ASSAVATNEKLF
15,TRBV4-1,TRBJ1-2,ASSQEAREVDNYGYT
16,TRBV5-5,TRBJ2-1,ASSLGLAGGWESNEQF
13,TRBV6-5,TRBJ2-6,ASSRELSGANVLT
13,TRBV7-9,TRBJ1-5,SSSLVGGGVQPQH
15,TRBV5-1,TRBJ1-1,ASSPEGQVLSNTEAF
14,TRBV27,TRBJ2-5,ASSLYPDSNQETQY
14,TRBV13,TRBJ1-4,ASSLGIGGTNEKLF
13,TRBV6-5,TRBJ2-7,ASSYNGDRGSEQY
13,TRBV4-1,TRBJ1-1,ASSQDRTKNTEAF
14,TRBV19,TRBJ1-1,ASSIMGGGMNTEAF
12,TRBV5-1,TRBJ2-3,ASSPRQVTDTQY
14,TRBV7-3,TRBJ2-1,ASSLWGGGAYNEQF
12,TRBV7-9,TRBJ2-7,ASSLDPGTREQY
12,TRBV11-3,TRBJ2-3,ASSLARAADTQY
13,TRBV5-8,TRBJ1-5,ASNLAGGRNQPQH
10,TRBV11-2,TRBJ1-2,ASSGDIHGYT
10,TRBV6-5,TRBJ1-4,ASSARGEKLF
14,TRBV27,TRBJ2-7,ASSLSVVLSSYEQY
11,TRBV14,TRBJ2-2,ASSLSGTGELF
14,TRBV2,TRBJ2-7,ASSISASGASYEQY
11,TRBV2,TRBJ2-5,ASSEGAQETQY
13,TRBV5-5,TRBJ1-4,ASSSVQGVGEKLF
13,TRBV2,TRBJ1-5,ASSEARGNNQPQH
12,TRBV6-1,TRBJ1-1,ASSETGTGTEAF
12,TRBV5-8,TRBJ1-3,ASSLWGGGNTIY
15,TRBV18,TRBJ1-1,ASSPRITTGGFTEAF
15,TRBV4-2,TRBJ2-5,ASSQGAQSGGQETQY
12,TRBV6-5,TRBJ2-1,ASGGGSSYNEQF
12,TRBV28,TRBJ2-5,ASRDRTSGETQY
9,TRBV7-9,-,ASSFNYEQY
13,TRBV6-1,TRBJ1-5,ASNERTDSNQPQH
16,TRBV18,TRBJ2-3,ASSPRGPNAGGTDTQY
13,TRBV7-9,TRBJ2-4,ASSLSQGAFYTQY